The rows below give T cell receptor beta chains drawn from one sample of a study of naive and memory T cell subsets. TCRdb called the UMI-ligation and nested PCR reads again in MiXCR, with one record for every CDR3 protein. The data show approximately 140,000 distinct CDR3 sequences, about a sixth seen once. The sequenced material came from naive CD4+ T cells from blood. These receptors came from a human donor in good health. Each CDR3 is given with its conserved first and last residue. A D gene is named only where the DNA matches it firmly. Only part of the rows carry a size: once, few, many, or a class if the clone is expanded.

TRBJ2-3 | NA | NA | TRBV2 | TGTGCCAGCAGCCTTGGGGCAGGGGACACAGATACGCAGTATTTT | CASSLGAGDTDTQYF
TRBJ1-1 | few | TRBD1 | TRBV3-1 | TGTGCCAGCACCCTACAGGGGATGAACACTGAAGCTTTCTTT | CASTLQGMNTEAFF
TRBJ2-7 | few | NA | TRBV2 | TGTGCCAGCAGCGACCCCCGACAGGACTTATCCTACGAGCAGTACTTC | CASSDPRQDLSYEQYF
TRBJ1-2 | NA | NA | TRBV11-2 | TGTGCCAGCAGCTCAGATCCGGGCTATGGCTACACCTTC | CASSSDPGYGYTF
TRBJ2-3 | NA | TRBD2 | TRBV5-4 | TGTGCCAGCAGCTTCCCCGGGAGCGGGAGCCCAGATACGCAGTATTTT | CASSFPGSGSPDTQYF
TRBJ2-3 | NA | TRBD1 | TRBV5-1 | TGCGCCAGCAGAGAAGATACCGGGACAGCCATCACAGATACGCAGTATTTT | CASREDTGTAITDTQYF
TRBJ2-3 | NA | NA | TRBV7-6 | TGTGCCAGCAGCTTACTTCGTACTAGCACAGATACGCAGTATTTT | CASSLLRTSTDTQYF
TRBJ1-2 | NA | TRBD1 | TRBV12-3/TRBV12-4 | TGTGCCAGCAGTTTTAGGGGACAGGGGGCCGCTGGCTACACCTTC | CASSFRGQGAAGYTF
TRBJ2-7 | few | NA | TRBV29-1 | TGCAGCGTTACGAACACGGGGTACGAGCAGTACTTC | CSVTNTGYEQYF
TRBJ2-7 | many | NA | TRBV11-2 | TGTGCCAGCAGCTTTGGCGGGTACGAGCAGTACTTC | CASSFGGYEQYF
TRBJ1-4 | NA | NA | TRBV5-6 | TGTGCCAGCAGCTTACTGCAAACAGCCGCAACTAATGAAAAACTGTTTTTT | CASSLLQTAATNEKLFF
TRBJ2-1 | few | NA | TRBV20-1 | TGCAGTGCTTCGGGGGACAGCTCCTACAATGAGCAGTTCTTC | CSASGDSSYNEQFF
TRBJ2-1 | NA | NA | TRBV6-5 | TGTGCCAGCAGTTTCCGTGGGAGATACAATGAGCAGTTCTTC | CASSFRGRYNEQFF
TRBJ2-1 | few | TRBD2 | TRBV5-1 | TGCGCCAGCAGCTTATCCAGACTAGCGGAGCAGTTCTTC | CASSLSRLAEQFF
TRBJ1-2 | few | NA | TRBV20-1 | TGCAGTGCTAGAACCCCGCGGAACTATGGCTACACCTTC | CSARTPRNYGYTF
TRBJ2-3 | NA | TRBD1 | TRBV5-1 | TGCGCCAGCAGCCCGGGACAGCCTATCGGGGATACGCAGTATTTT | CASSPGQPIGDTQYF
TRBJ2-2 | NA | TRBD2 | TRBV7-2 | TGTGCCAGCAGTTTGCGGGAGGGCAGCACCGGGGAGCTGTTTTTT | CASSLREGSTGELFF
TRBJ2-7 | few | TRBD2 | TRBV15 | TGTGCCACCAGCAGAACCCGGACTAGTGATTACGAGCAGTACTTC | CATSRTRTSDYEQYF
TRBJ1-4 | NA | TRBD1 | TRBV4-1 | TGCGCCAGCAGCCTATCGGGACAGGGGACTGGAAAACTGTTTTTT | CASSLSGQGTGKLFF
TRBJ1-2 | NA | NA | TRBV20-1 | TGCAGTGCTAGGCTTCCCTATGGCTACACCTTC | CSARLPYGYTF
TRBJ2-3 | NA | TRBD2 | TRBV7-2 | TGTGCCAGCAGCCCCGTCCTAGCGGGCCCTAGCACAGATACGCAGTATTTT | CASSPVLAGPSTDTQYF
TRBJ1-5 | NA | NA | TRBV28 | TGTGCCAGCAGTCCCCCTGGACGAGGAAAAGGTCAGCCCCAGCATTTT | CASSPPGRGKGQPQHF
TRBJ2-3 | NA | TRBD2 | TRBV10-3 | TGTGCCATCAGGGGACTAGCGGGAGATACAGATACGCAGTATTTT | CAIRGLAGDTDTQYF
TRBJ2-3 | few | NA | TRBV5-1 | TGCGCCAGCAGCTTTGGTCTAGAGGGAGATACGCAGTATTTT | CASSFGLEGDTQYF
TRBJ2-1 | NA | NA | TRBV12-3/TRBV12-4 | TGTGCCAGCAGCAGCATGAACATGGAGTTCTTC | CASSSMNMEFF
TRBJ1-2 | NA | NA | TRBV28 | TGTGCCAGTTCGACGTTGAACTATGGCTACACCTTC | CASSTLNYGYTF
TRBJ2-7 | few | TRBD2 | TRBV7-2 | TGTGCCAGCAGCTTAGTTCGCCGACTAGCGGGAGACTACGAGCAGTACTTC | CASSLVRRLAGDYEQYF
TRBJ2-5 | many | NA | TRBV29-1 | TGCAGCGTTGATGGTCCCCAGCAAGAGACCCAGTACTTC | CSVDGPQQETQYF
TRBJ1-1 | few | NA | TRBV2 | TGTGCCAGCACGTGGGGGACGAACACTGAAGCTTTCTTT | CASTWGTNTEAFF
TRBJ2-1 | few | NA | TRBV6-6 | TGTGCCAGCACCCTGGACCCGTACAATGAGCAGTTCTTC | CASTLDPYNEQFF
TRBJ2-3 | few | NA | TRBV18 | TGTGCCAGCTCACCTAACCCCCCTGGCACAGATACGCAGTATTTT | CASSPNPPGTDTQYF
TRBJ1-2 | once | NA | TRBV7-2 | TGTGCCAGCAGCTTAGCGTCGGGGGGCAGCTATGGCTACACCTTC | CASSLASGGSYGYTF
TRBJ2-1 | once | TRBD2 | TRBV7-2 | TGTGCCAGCAGCTTAGCGGGCGGGGGACTCCATCTCGGGCAGTTCTTC | CASSLAGGGLHLGQFF
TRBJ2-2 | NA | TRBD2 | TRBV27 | TGTGCCAGCAACTCCGGGGGGGCCTACACCGGGGAGCTGTTTTTT | CASNSGGAYTGELFF
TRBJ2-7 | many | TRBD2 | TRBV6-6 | TGTGCCAGCAGTTACACCCGACTAGCGGATTACGAGCAGTACTTC | CASSYTRLADYEQYF
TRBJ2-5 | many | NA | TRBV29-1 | TGCAGCGTTGAAGGGCTAGCCGCAGAGACCCAGTACTTC | CSVEGLAAETQYF
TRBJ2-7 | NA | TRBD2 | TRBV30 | TGTGCCTGGAGTGCCCGACTAGCGGGAAAGAACGAGCAGTACTTC | CAWSARLAGKNEQYF
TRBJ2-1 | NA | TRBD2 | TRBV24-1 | TGTGCCACCAGAGGAGCGGGAGTGGATGAGCAGTTCTTC | CATRGAGVDEQFF
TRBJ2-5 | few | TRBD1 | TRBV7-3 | TGTGCCAGCAGCTTAGACAGGGCGAAGACCCAGTACTTC | CASSLDRAKTQYF
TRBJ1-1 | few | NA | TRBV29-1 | TGCAGCGTTGGACAGCTGCACGTTTTCACTGAAGCTTTCTTT | CSVGQLHVFTEAFF
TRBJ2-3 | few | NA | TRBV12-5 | TGTGCTAGTAGGGCGATTACAGATACGCAGTATTTT | CASRAITDTQYF
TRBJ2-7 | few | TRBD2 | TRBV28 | TGTGCCAGCAGGTCCTCTCTAGCGGGAGGGACCTACGAGCAGTACTTC | CASRSSLAGGTYEQYF
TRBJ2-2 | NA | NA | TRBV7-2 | TGTGCCAGCAGCTTTACCCGAGGACAGTTGAACACCGGGGAGCTGTTTTTT | CASSFTRGQLNTGELFF
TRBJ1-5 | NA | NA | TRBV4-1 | TGCGCCAGCAGCCAAGAAAGGACATCCGGCGATCAGCCCCAGCATTTT | CASSQERTSGDQPQHF
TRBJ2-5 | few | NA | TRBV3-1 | TGTGCCAGCAGCCAAAATATCGCTGGCGGAGAGACCCAGTACTTC | CASSQNIAGGETQYF
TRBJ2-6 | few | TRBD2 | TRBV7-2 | TGTGCCAGCAGCTTAGGGCCTAGCGGGTCTGGGGCCAACGTCCTGACTTTC | CASSLGPSGSGANVLTF
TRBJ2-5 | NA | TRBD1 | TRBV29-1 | TGCAGCGTCGGGACAGACCAAGAGACCCAGTACTTC | CSVGTDQETQYF
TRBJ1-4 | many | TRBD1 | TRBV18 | TGTGCCAGCTCACCACCGTCGGGACAGAATGAAAAACTGTTTTTT | CASSPPSGQNEKLFF
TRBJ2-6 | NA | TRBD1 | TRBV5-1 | TGCGCCAGCAGCACCAATCCAGGGGGCACTGGGGCCAACGTCCTGACTTTC | CASSTNPGGTGANVLTF
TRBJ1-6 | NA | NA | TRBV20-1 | TGCAGTGCTAGAGATTCGGTGCAGCTCCACTTT | CSARDSVQLHF
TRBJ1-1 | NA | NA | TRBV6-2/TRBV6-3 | TGTGCCAGCAGTGCTTCGGCAGTATGGGCTTTCTTT | CASSASAVWAFF
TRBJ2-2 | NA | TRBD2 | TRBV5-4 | TGTGCCAGCACCGTGGCGGGAGGTTGGAACACCGGGGAGCTGTTTTTT | CASTVAGGWNTGELFF
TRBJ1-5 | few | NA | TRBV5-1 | TGCGCCAGCAGCTTGATAGGGGCTCAGCCCCAGCATTTT | CASSLIGAQPQHF
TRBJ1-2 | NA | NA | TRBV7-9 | TGTGCCAGCAGCTTAGGGGAGGGAGGCTACACCTTC | CASSLGEGGYTF